This TCR beta chain is drawn from a study of blood T cell repertoires in COVID-19. Study overall: Sites in the United States, Italy and Spain provided acute and convalescent COVID-19 samples. Sources were T cells, B-cell-depleted T cells, or PBMCs; the material itself was cDNA or gDNA.

The study drew participants aged about 18 to 89 years from fewer than 30 US areas. Generated by immunoSEQ multiplex PCR, the TCRdb table keeps only in-frame clones and is missing some. The table lists fewer than 500,000 clones, roughly nine tenths of them singletons. The V and J ends lost 2 bases and 5 bases respectively, with 12 bases between them. Per germline, CDR1 SEHNR and CDR2 FQNEAQ (reference sequence). The CDR3 has 14 amino acids. The chain uses TRBV7-9 and TRBJ1-2; TRBD1 might be the D (5 bases). The clonotype comes from a woman aged 18-29 years with acute COVID-19. Sequenced sample: PBMCs or T cells enriched from blood (not recorded which). The CDR3 DNA is TGTGCCAGCAGCTTAACCTCAGGGTTATATGGCTACACCTTC. It yields the protein CASSLTSGLYGYTF. The entire variable domain, with the rest obtained from reference TRBV7-9 and TRBJ1-2, is as follows: DTGVSQNPRHKITKRGQNVTFRCDPISEHNRLYWYRQTLGQGPEFLTYFQNEAQLEKSRLLSDRFSAERPKGSFSTLEIQRTEQGDSAMYLCASSLTSGLYGYTFGSGTRLTVV.